This T cell receptor (beta chain) was observed in a study of cytomegalovirus exposure and HLA in healthy donors (TCRdb year 2017). With regard to the full study: According to an earlier analysis of 587 of the donors, some 170 million T cells yielded 100 million or so unique TCR beta sequences and around 300 Gb of sequence data. Approximately 300 gigabases of sequencing data and tens of millions of unique TCR sequences were included in an early release covering about 600 HLA-typed donors. Of the 300 to 450 genotyped donors, 65% to 90% were placed in the genetic ancestry cluster associated with self-reported Caucasian donors. The study was designed to test whether signatures of past pathogen exposure could be identified by cataloging public T cell receptors. The study profiled the T cell repertoires of about 640 subjects by immunosequencing and related them to cytomegalovirus serostatus. A separate validation cohort of 100 to 150 different subjects was used in addition to the approximately 700-subject first cohort. To predict cytomegalovirus infection status, the study brought together high-throughput TCR immunosequencing, statistical association of individual TCRs with disease status, and machine learning. A later analysis re-analyzed previously published TCR beta repertoires from about 730 donors and added high-resolution HLA genotyping to study TCR occurrence patterns. Rather than drawing on any new phenotypic data, the later analysis identified candidate immune exposures from TCR beta sequences and the way those sequences occurred across donors. To decide whether each TCR beta V gene segment behaved as functional or pseudogenic, an earlier analysis of fewer than 750 of the donors relied on high-throughput TCR beta sequencing. Donor age, sex, ethnicity and CMV serostatus were collected together with the repertoire data. A later genetic analysis used genome-wide SNP genotypes for about 65% of the roughly 670 donors, treating that subset as a discovery cohort. Every repertoire in the discovery cohort had been generated on one and the same sequencing platform. Both class I and class II loci were covered by HLA typing, at four-digit resolution. The number of typed donors differed by locus: roughly 620-640 for A, B, C, DRB1 and DQB1; approximately 530 for DQA1; about 600 for DPA1; and approximately 450 for DPB1. Four or five DR-DQ haplotypes were treated as single units for association and clustering because of strong linkage in the cohort. Among under 450 genotyped donors of the cohort, an average of roughly 240,000 unique TCR beta nucleotide sequences were sequenced per donor, about a sixth of them non-productive. The full study reports these points: Broadly in line with IMGT annotations, most TCR beta V segments showed up in productive rearrangements about 87% or about 30% of the time in an earlier analysis of around 550 of the donors. Because HLA typing was missing for some donors at each locus, association tests included only the typed subset. Some IMGT-functional V segments, including TRBV6-2 and TRBV6-3, could not be told apart with the 87-base-pair reads, so those segments were excluded. When HLA alleles, especially DR and DQ, strongly co-occurred, attributing TCR associations to individual alleles was difficult. Because counts were too low, seventeen rarely observed V segments, including chromosome 9 orphons, were excluded from the earlier analysis of around 590 of the donors. A cluster of highly shared sequence variants was judged likely to represent a technical artifact of the sequencing pipeline. A later analysis associated 15,000 to 20,000 TCR beta sequences with specific HLA alleles at a false discovery rate of 0.05. Most TCR sequences were observed very rarely across donors, whereas some public TCRs were present in many individuals. The authors suggested that the approach could potentially be extended to other disease states and immunological phenotypes. A total of about 150 TCR beta chains were listed by the study as associated with cytomegalovirus. In a later genetic analysis, a missense DCLRE1C variant was associated with V-gene and J-gene trimming of TCR beta chains, and the association was replicated in an independent cohort. Most CMV-associated TCR beta chains appeared to be HLA-restricted in a later analysis, and the HLA associations seemed to be driven largely by CMV exposure. The classifier was reported to diagnose cytomegalovirus status with high specificity and sensitivity in both the original and validation cohorts. Correlated functional status among segregating V segments might be attributable to linkage disequilibrium, but an unknown experimental factor could not be ruled out. In a later analysis, the rate of TCR association differed among HLA loci, with DRB1 alleles having the most associated TCRs and HLA-C alleles having the fewest. In a later genetic analysis, fewer N-insertions in productive TCRs were reported among donors in an Asian-associated ancestry cluster than the roughly 640-donor mean. A few of the identified cytomegalovirus-associated TCR beta chains were confirmed in vitro to be specific for cytomegalovirus antigens. In a later analysis, HLA-associated TCR beta chains showed more clonal expansion and lower generation probabilities than non-associated chains that were equally common. CMV serostatus was the only immune exposure information available for the cohort. A further reported finding was that TCR beta sequences accurately predicted the HLA-A and HLA-B alleles for most subjects in the first cohort. Several of the top co-occurrence clusters appeared to be linked to parvovirus B19, influenza, CMV and Epstein-Barr virus, according to a later analysis. Only TCR beta chains were sequenced in this cohort, and the absence of alpha or paired-chain data limited detectable features. Sequencing depth was assumed to be roughly uniform across donors in the presence/absence analyses, though that assumption may not hold.

In the case of this clone: Its antigen is currently not known. The junction departs from the called germline gene at one end, perhaps through a read error.

The library was produced with the immunoSEQ multiplex PCR assay. For the multiplex PCR, a mixture combining 60 forward primers for TCR Vbeta segments and 13 reverse primers for TCR Jbeta segments was used. The CDR3 region of rearranged TCR beta genes was amplified from genomic DNA with a multiplex PCR assay. On the Illumina HiSeq System, the amplified TCR beta libraries were sequenced as 87-base-pair reads. Per the original workflow: Across the 640 or so repertoires, a later analysis counted 78 million or so unique TCR beta chains, approximately 12 million of which were shared by at least two donors. A nearest-neighbor algorithm error-corrected the raw reads and collapsed the reads into unique sequences, merging closely related sequences to remove PCR and sequencing errors. Alignment of CDR3 sequences to IMGT reference sequences was used to assign V, D and J gene segments. For a sequence to be retained, a match of at least six nucleotides to both a V gene segment and a J gene segment was required. Rearrangements were classified as productive when the CDR3 lacked stop codons and remained in frame with V and J, and all other rearrangements were classified as non-productive. Following IMGT convention, CDR3 was defined as the stretch from the second conserved V-encoded cysteine up to the conserved J-encoded phenylalanine. The earlier analysis of roughly 590 of the donors excluded sequences that lacked an unambiguous match to a single V gene segment. In an earlier analysis of about 590 of the donors, a V segment was called functional when productive rearrangements were above 56.7%, and segregating when the standard deviation between donors exceeded 5%. A statistical classification framework was developed to diagnose cytomegalovirus status using the catalog of TCR beta chain sequences. In a later analysis, V and J genes were assigned by comparing TCR nucleotide sequences against IMGT/GENE-DB human TR gene sequences. In a later analysis, CDR3 sequences and most-parsimonious VDJ recombination scenarios were assigned using the TCRdist pipeline. In a later analysis, every TCR beta chain was defined by the combination of its CDR3 amino acid sequence and its V-gene family, and reads without a unique V-gene family were dropped. As a way to deal with suspected cross-contamination and a sequencing artifact, a later analysis dropped approximately 570 nucleotide sequences that were highly shared and had low generation probability. A later analysis calculated a clonal expansion index for each public chain from normalized within-repertoire ranks of inferred template counts. In a later analysis, generation probabilities were computed using a VDJ recombination model fitted to out-of-frame rearrangements, and the results were checked against IGoR. Hypergeometric tests were used in a later analysis to score TCR-TCR, TCR-HLA and TCR-CMV co-occurrence, with a repertoire-size bias correction applied to the TCR pairs. False discovery rates were estimated in a later analysis by permuting HLA or CMV assignments 20 times. In a later analysis, co-occurring TCRs were grouped using DBSCAN, and TCRdist sequence similarity was added for clustering within HLA-allele-positive subsets. Repertoires with fewer than 30,000 or more than 120,000 public chains were left out of co-occurrence clustering, as were a handful of repertoires with anomalous nucleotide sharing. In TCRdb, the immuneACCESS table is reduced to in-frame sequences with V and J assigned. These tables do not hold every clone; where another copy was compared, an unresolved V gene accounts for under half, and the others remain unexplained. V, J and clone size derive from that table, while D and trimming were established from the DNA sequence. The sample includes about 130,000 clones, with roughly four fifths observed a single time. The ten most abundant clones make up roughly 0.9% of the sample.

In total, around 600 healthy bone marrow donors made up the cohort. At the time of sampling, all cohort members were nominally healthy, though unrecorded immune exposures were likely present. The donor tested CMV seronegative, placing the donor among the 350 to 400 seronegative members of the cohort. A peripheral blood sample was collected from each donor, and TCR beta sequencing was performed on peripheral blood mononuclear cells. Genomic DNA extraction from the blood cell samples was performed with the Qiagen DNeasy Blood Extraction Kit. The germline V gene provides CDR1 SGHDN and CDR2 FVKESK. The CDR3 runs 15 residues from the cysteine to the phenylalanine. Kept here is only the CDR3 DNA, which spans 45 bases and is read in frame from base 1.

This TCR derives from a woman aged 55-75 years in good health and CMV-seronegative. The sample taken for sequencing was PBMCs. The chain is assembled from TRBV14 and TRBJ2-1; TRBD1 is a possible D gene, resting on 6 matching bases. The nucleotide sequence reads TGTGCCAGCAGCCAAGCCGACAGGAGCTACGATGAGCAGTTCTTC. Its amino acids are CASSQADRSYDEQFF. Supplemented by the reference TRBV14 and TRBJ2-1 proteins around the CDR3, the complete variable domain is EAGVTQFPSHSVIEKGQTVTLRCDPISGHDNLYWYRRVMGKEIKFLLHFVKESKQDESGMPNNRFLAERTGGTYSTLKVQPAELEDSGVYFCASSQADRSYDEQFFGPGTRLTVL.